These 9 T cell receptor beta chains came from one sample sequenced in a study of blood T cell repertoires in COVID-19. Profiled with immunoSEQ multiplex PCR; TCRdb holds only in-frame clones, not every one. The sample has around 170,000 clones; 80% to 85% are singletons. Sequencing was done on a sample of peripheral blood. The receptors derive from a woman between 65 and 79 years old with COVID-19, enrolled during active disease.

The V and J genes are TRBV5-1 and TRBJ2-7; 12 bases align to TRBD2. CDR1 SGHRS and CDR2 YFSETQ come from the germline V gene. Trimming cost V 0 bases and J 3 bases; bases outside gene matches: 4. This CDR3 spans 16 amino acids. The chain's CDR3 is CASSLGASGRDYEQYF. The CDR3 coding sequence is TGCGCCAGCAGCTTGGGCGCTAGCGGGAGGGACTACGAGCAGTACTTC.

This clone was seen a handful of times. This chain joins TRBV5-6 and TRBJ2-1; maybe TRBD2 (6 bases). This CDR3 is built from 13 residues. The V and J ends lost 0 bases and 6 bases respectively, with 7 bases between them. Germline CDR1 is SGHDT and CDR2 is YYEEEE. The CDR3 protein is CASSLGSGNEQFF. CDR3 coding DNA: TGTGCCAGCAGCTTGGGTAGCGGCAATGAGCAGTTCTTC.

The rearrangement links TRBV5-6 to TRBJ2-1; TRBD2 matches 7 bases. The CDR3 covers 16 residues. V shed 3 bases, J shed 7 bases, and the junction held 13 bases outside the gene matches. Germline CDR1 reads SGHDT; CDR2 reads YYEEEE. Here the CDR3 reads CASSSRLAARDNEQFF. In nucleotides, the CDR3 is TGTGCCAGCAGCTCTAGGCTAGCGGCCAGGGATAATGAGCAGTTCTTC.

The chain is built from TRBV7-2 and TRBJ1-3; possible D gene TRBD1, 6 bases. The V end lost 5 bases, the J end lost 4 bases, and 12 bases lay between the germline ends. The CDR3 is made up of 14 amino acids. Germline values: CDR1 SGHTA, CDR2 FQGNSA. DNA of the CDR3: TGTGCCAGCAGCCCACAGGGTTCCGGAAACACCATATATTTT. Its translation: CASSPQGSGNTIYF.

The chain has TRBV6-5 and TRBJ1-1, with D possibly matching TRBD1 (6 bases). Trimming removed 7 bases at V and 8 bases at J, with 20 bases between. The CDR3 has 14 residues. From germline, CDR1 is MNHEY and CDR2 SVGAGI. Written as DNA, the CDR3 is TGTGCCAGCAAGCCCGGACAGCCCTTCGGGGAAGCTTTCTTT. Residues: CASKPGQPFGEAFF.

The chain recombines TRBV5-1 with TRBJ2-1; 7 nucleotides agree with TRBD1. CDR1 is SGHRS and CDR2 is YFSETQ in the germline V gene. Losses at the gene ends were 0 bases for V and 14 bases for J; bases not matched to a gene: 14. The CDR3 has 15 amino acids. The CDR3 loop is CASSLGRPEGGNEFF. CDR3 bases: TGCGCCAGCAGCTTGGGGCGCCCAGAAGGGGGCAACGAGTTCTTC.

The chain links TRBV3-1 (or the pseudogene TRBV3-2) to TRBJ2-5; 13 bases line up with TRBD2. Germline trimming cut 1 base from V and 6 bases from J; bases unmatched to any gene: 2. Per germline, CDR1 LGHDT and CDR2 YNNKEL (reference sequence). The CDR3 is made up of 15 amino acids. In DNA, the CDR3 is TGTGCCAGCAGCCAAGGGACTAGCGGGAGAAAGACCCAGTACTTC. Translated: CASSQGTSGRKTQYF.

The CDR3 is CAWEGRGPRHYGYTF. CDR3 DNA: TGTGCCTGGGAAGGGAGGGGTCCGAGGCATTATGGCTACACCTTC. J is TRBJ1-2 and V is TRBV30; D is possibly TRBD1 (5 bases). V gave up 5 bases and J gave up 5 bases, with 21 bases separating them. This CDR3 comprises 15 residues. Germline V gene data show CDR1 as GTSNPN and CDR2 as SVGIG (reference sequence).

This chain connects TRBV11-2 to TRBJ2-3, with 8 nucleotides matching TRBD2. Germline V gene data show CDR1 as SGHAT and CDR2 as FQNNGV. The CDR3 consists of 16 residues. With V trimmed by 2 bases and J by 2 bases, 6 bases remained unmatched. The CDR3 protein is CASSLPGLGFTDTQYF. In DNA, the CDR3 is TGTGCCAGCAGCTTACCGGGACTAGGGTTCACAGATACGCAGTATTTT.